The entry that follows covers one T cell receptor (beta chain) sequence. Its antigen is not known. The record originates from a study of cytomegalovirus exposure and HLA in healthy donors. Study context: A later analysis reported the same platform for the 120 or so validation repertoires and the 666 first-cohort repertoires. Findings and limits, study-wide: Some TCR beta chains (about 180 of them) were listed as cytomegalovirus-associated. There were some public TCRs occurring in many donors, but most TCR sequences were rare.

Germline CDR1 and CDR2: SGHAT and FQNNGV. This CDR3 has 11 amino acids. Trimming left V 5 bases short and J 7 bases short, with 8 bases between. Assay used: immunoSEQ multiplex PCR; TCRdb lists only in-frame clones, some missing. The repertoire holds more than 55,000 clones, with about 96% as singletons. This chain connects TRBV11-2 to TRBJ2-5, with a weak D call TRBD1 (5 bases). The specimen was PBMCs. The TCR sequence derives from a young man in good health and CMV-seronegative. CDR3 sequence: CASSAQGTQYF. CDR3 DNA sequence: TGTGCCAGCAGCGCTCAGGGGACCCAGTACTTC.